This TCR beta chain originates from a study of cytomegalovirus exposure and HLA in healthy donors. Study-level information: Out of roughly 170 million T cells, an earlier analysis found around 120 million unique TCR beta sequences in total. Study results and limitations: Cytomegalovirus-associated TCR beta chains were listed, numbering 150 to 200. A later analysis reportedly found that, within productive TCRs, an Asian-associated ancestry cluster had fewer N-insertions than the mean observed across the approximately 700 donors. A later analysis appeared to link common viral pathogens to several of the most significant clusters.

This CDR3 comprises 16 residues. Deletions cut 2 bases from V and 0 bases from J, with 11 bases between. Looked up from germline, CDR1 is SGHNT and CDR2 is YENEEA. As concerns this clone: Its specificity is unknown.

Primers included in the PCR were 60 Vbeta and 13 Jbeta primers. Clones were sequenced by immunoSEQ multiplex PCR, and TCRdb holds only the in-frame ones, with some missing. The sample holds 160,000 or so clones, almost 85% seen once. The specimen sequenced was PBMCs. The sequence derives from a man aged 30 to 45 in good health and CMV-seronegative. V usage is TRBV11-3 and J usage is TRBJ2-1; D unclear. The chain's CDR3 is CASSLYSRSSYNEQFF. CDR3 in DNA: TGTGCCAGCAGCTTATATTCGCGAAGCTCCTACAATGAGCAGTTCTTC. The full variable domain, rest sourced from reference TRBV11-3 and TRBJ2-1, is EAGVVQSPRYKIIEKKQPVAFWCNPISGHNTLYWYLQNLGQGPELLIRYENEEAVDDSQLPKDRFSAERLKGVDSTLKIQPAELGDSAVYLCASSLYSRSSYNEQFFGPGTRLTVL.